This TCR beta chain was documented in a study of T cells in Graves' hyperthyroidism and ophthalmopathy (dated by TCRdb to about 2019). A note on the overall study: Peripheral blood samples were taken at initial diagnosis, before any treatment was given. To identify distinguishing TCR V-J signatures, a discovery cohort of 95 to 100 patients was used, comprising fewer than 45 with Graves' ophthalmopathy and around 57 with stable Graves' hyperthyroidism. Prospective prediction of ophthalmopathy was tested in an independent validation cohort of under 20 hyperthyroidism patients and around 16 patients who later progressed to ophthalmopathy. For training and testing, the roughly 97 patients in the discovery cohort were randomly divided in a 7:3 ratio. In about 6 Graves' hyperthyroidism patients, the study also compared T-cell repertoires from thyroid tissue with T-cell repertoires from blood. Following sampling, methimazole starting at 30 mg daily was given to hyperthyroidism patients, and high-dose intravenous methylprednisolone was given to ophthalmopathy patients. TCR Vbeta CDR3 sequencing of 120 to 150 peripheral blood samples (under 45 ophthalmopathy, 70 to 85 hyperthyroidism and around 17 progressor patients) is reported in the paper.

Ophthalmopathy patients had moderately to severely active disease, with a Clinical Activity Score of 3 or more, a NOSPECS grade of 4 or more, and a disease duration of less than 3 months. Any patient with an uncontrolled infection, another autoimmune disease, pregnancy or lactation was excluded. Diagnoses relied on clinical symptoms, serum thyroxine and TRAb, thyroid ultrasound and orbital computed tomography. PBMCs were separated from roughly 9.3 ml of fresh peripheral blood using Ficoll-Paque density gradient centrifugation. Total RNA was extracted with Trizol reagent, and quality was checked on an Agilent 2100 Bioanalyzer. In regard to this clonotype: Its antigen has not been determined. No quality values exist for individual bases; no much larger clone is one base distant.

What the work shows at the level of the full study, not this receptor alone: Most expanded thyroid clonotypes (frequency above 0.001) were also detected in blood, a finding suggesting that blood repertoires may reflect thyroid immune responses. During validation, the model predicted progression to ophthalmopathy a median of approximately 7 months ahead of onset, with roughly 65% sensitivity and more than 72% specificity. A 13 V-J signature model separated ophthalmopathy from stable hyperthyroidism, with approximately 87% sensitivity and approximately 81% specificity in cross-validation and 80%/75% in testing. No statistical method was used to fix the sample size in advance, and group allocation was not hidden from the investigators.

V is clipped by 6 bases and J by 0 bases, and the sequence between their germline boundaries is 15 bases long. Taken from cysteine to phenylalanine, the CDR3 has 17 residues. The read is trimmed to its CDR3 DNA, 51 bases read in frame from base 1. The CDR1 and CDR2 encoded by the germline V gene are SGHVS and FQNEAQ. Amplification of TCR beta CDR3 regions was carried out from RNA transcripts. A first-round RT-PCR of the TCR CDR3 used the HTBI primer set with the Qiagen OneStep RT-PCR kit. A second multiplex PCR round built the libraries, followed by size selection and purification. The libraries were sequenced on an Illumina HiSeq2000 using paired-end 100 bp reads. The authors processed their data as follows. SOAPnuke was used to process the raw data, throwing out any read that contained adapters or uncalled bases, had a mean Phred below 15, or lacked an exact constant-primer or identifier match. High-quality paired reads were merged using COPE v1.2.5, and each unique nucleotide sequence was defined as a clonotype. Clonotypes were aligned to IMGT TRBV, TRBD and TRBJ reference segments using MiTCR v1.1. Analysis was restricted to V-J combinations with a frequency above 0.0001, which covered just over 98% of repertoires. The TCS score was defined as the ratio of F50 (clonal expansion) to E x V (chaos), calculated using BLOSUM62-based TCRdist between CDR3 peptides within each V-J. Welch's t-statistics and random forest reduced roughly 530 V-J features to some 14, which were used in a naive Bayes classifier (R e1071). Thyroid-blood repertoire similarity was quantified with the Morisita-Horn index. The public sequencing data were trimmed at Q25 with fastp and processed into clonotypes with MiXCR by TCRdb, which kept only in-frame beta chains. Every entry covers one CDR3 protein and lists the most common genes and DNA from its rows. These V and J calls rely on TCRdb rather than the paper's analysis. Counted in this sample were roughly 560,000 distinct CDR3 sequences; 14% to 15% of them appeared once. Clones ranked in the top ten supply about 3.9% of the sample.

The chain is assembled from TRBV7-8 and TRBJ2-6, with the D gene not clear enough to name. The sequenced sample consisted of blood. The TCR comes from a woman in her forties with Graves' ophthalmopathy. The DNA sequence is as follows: TGTGCCAGCAGTCATCGGACGGGTCCCTCTGGGGCCAACGTCCTGACTTTC. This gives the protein CASSHRTGPSGANVLTF.